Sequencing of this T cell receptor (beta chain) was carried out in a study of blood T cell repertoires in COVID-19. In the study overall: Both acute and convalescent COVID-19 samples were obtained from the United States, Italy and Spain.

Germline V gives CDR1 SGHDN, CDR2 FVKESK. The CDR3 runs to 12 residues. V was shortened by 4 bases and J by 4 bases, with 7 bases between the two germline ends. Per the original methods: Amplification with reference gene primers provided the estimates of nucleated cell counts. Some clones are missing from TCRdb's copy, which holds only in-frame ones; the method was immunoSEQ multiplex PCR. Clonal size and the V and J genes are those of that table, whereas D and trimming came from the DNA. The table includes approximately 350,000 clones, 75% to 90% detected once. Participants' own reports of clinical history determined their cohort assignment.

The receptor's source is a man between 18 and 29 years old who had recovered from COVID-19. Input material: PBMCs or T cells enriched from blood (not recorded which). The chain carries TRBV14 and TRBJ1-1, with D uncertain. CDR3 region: CASSPLSTEAFF. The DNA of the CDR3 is TGTGCCAGCAGCCCCCTTAGCACTGAAGCTTTCTTT.